The 32 T cell receptor beta chains reported below all come from one sample, sequenced in a study of blood T cell repertoires in COVID-19. Method: immunoSEQ multiplex PCR; TCRdb's copy keeps in-frame clones and lacks some. The sample has around 170,000 clones; nearly 90% are singletons. What was sequenced was peripheral blood. These receptors were obtained from a young man who had recovered from COVID-19.

The genes are TRBV25-1 and TRBJ1-1, with D possibly TRBD1 on 6 matching bases. Trimming cost V 3 bases and J 2 bases, with 13 bases left between them. CDR3 length: 15 amino acids. Germline loops: CDR1 MGHDK, CDR2 SYGVNS. CDR3 coding DNA: TGTGCCAGCAGTGATCAGGGGTCCTTAAACACTGAAGCTTTCTTT. It is translated as CASSDQGSLNTEAFF.

The chain couples TRBV4-3 to TRBJ2-5; TRBD1 aligns across 8 bases. The CDR3 length is 15 residues. Germline loops: CDR1 LGHNA, CDR2 YSLEER. V was pared by 4 bases and J by 4 bases, with 8 bases of the junction left unmatched. For the CDR3, the DNA is TGCGCCAGCAGCCCGACGGACAGGGTGTCAGAGACCCAGTACTTC. It yields the protein CASSPTDRVSETQYF.

The chain joins TRBV25-1 to TRBJ1-4; a possible D gene is TRBD1 (6 bases). The CDR3 length is 16 residues. Trimming took off 4 bases at V and 0 bases at J, with 12 bases between the two ends. The V gene's germline CDR1 is MGHDK and CDR2 SYGVNS. The CDR3, as DNA: TGTGCCAGCAGTGTAGGACAGCCGGCAACTAATGAAAAACTGTTTTTT. This encodes CASSVGQPATNEKLFF.

In this sample, this clone turned up once. This rearrangement joins TRBV7-9 to TRBJ2-7, with D perhaps TRBD2 (5 bases). V lost 5 bases and J 1 base, leaving 15 bases between the germline ends. The length of the CDR3 is 15 residues. Germline-derived CDR1 and CDR2 are SEHNR and FQNEAQ (reference sequence). The CDR3 region is CASSHAGTASYEQYF. The DNA for the CDR3 is TGTGCCAGCAGCCACGCGGGCACAGCTTCCTACGAGCAGTACTTC.

This clone was detected only once. The rearrangement uses TRBV27 and TRBJ2-1; 9 bases are shared with TRBD2. The CDR3 extends over 16 amino acids. The V gene end was trimmed by 3 bases and the J gene end by 4 bases; junction bases not matched to a gene: 7. CDR1 and CDR2 (germline): MNHEY, SMNVEV (reference sequence). The CDR3 protein is CASSLGSGRIYNEQFF. CDR3 nucleotides: TGTGCCAGCAGTTTGGGCAGCGGGAGGATTTACAATGAGCAGTTCTTC.

The V and J genes are TRBV5-1 and TRBJ2-5; 10 bases align to TRBD2. The CDR3 loop spans 15 amino acids. The V and J ends lost 8 bases and 5 bases, in that order; junction bases with no gene match: 12. Per germline, CDR1 SGHRS and CDR2 YFSETQ. The CDR3 loop is CASTVTSGSGETQYF. The CDR3, as DNA: TGCGCCAGTACTGTGACTAGCGGGTCGGGGGAGACCCAGTACTTC.

This chain joins TRBV29-1 and TRBJ2-7, with 7 nucleotides matching TRBD1. V shed 4 bases, J shed 1 base, and the junction held 4 bases outside the gene matches. Per germline, CDR1 SQVTM and CDR2 ANQGSEA. This CDR3 has 13 amino acids. DNA of the CDR3: TGCAGCGTTGGACAGGGCGATTCCTACGAGCAGTACTTC. It codes for CSVGQGDSYEQYF.

CDR3 nucleotide sequence: TGTGCCAGCAGCCGGCGGGGGGGATCCGGCTACACCTTC. Protein product: CASSRRGGSGYTF. The rearrangement links TRBV7-6 to TRBJ1-2, with D tentatively TRBD1 (5 bases). V lost 5 bases and J 8 bases, leaving 15 bases between the germline ends. The germline V gene has CDR1 SGHVS and CDR2 FNYEAQ. This CDR3 is built from 13 residues.

The chain recombines TRBV2 with TRBJ1-2, with TRBD1 matching over 7 bases. Losses at the gene ends were 3 bases for V and 6 bases for J; bases not matched to a gene: 10. The CDR3 loop spans 15 amino acids. Germline-derived CDR1 and CDR2 are SNHLY and FYNNEI. DNA of the CDR3: TGTGCCAGCAGTGACCTGACCGGGACAGATGATGGCTACACCTTC. Protein product: CASSDLTGTDDGYTF.

The rearrangement joins TRBV9 to TRBJ1-2; 7 bases line up with TRBD1. The junction had 12 bases not matched to a gene; V was cut back by 3 bases and J by 4 bases. This CDR3 region has 16 residues. The germline V gene encodes CDR1 SGDLS and CDR2 YYNGEE. This CDR3 is CASSEADRELTYGYTF. The CDR3 DNA reads TGTGCCAGCAGCGAAGCCGACAGGGAACTAACCTATGGCTACACCTTC.

This clone was seen a few times. The chain is built from TRBV7-9 and TRBJ1-6, with 8 nucleotides matching TRBD1. Per the germline V gene, CDR1 is SEHNR and CDR2 is FQNEAQ (reference sequence). Trimming took 5 bases from V and 10 from J; bases not matched to a gene: 13. There are 16 residues in the CDR3. The CDR3 DNA sequence: TGTGCCAGCAGCCCAGGACAGGGCAGTTTGGGGTCACCCCTCCACTTT. Translation: CASSPGQGSLGSPLHF.

V gene TRBV9 combines with J gene TRBJ1-4, with 8 bases identical to TRBD1. Unmatched junction bases numbered 9, after V lost 3 bases and J lost 8 bases. Germline assignment: CDR1 SGDLS and CDR2 YYNGEE. This CDR3 contains 15 residues. This CDR3 is CASSATGGFSEKLFF. The CDR3 region has the DNA TGTGCCAGCAGCGCAACAGGGGGGTTTTCGGAAAAACTGTTTTTT. The full variable domain, in which reference TRBV9 and TRBJ1-4 provide the parts outside the CDR3, is DSGVTQTPKHLITATGQRVTLRCSPRSGDLSVYWYQQSLDQGLQFLIQYYNGEERAKGNILERFSAQQFPDLHSELNLSSLELGDSALYFCASSATGGFSEKLFFGSGTQLSVL.

V is TRBV28 and J is TRBJ1-3; D not resolved. The CDR3 loop spans 12 amino acids. Per germline, CDR1 MDHEN and CDR2 SYDVKM. The germline V and J ends were trimmed by 5 bases and 2 bases, with 4 bases remaining between them. CDR3 nucleotide sequence: TGTGCCAGCAGTACAACTGGAAACACCATATATTTT. Its protein product is CASSTTGNTIYF.

To note about this clone: Other DNA sequences of this sample code for an identical CDR3. The chain links TRBV18 to TRBJ2-7; 13 positions agree with TRBD2. The CDR3 has 14 residues. Germline loops: CDR1 KGHSH, CDR2 LQKENI. J was trimmed by 7 bases and V by 3 bases; bases with no gene match: 3. The CDR3: CASSPGLAGVEQYF. In DNA, the CDR3 is TGTGCCAGCTCACCCGGACTAGCGGGAGTAGAGCAGTACTTC.

The chain is built from TRBV6-5 and TRBJ1-1, with D unresolved. Trimming cost V 11 bases and J 1 base, with 14 bases left between them. Germline lookup yields CDR1 MNHEY and CDR2 SVGAGI. The CDR3 extends over 13 amino acids. The CDR3 loop reads CAVKSEGNTEAFF. For the CDR3, the DNA is TGTGCCGTCAAGAGTGAGGGGAACACTGAAGCTTTCTTT.

A single count supports this clone. The J gene is TRBJ2-7, the V gene TRBV28, with 10 bases lining up with TRBD1. CDR1 is MDHEN, CDR2 SYDVKM, per germline. The length of the CDR3 is 15 residues. V shed 5 bases, J shed 5 bases, and the junction held 9 bases outside the gene matches. CDR3 in amino acids: CASSPEETGGDEQYF. Written as DNA, the CDR3 is TGTGCCAGCAGTCCTGAAGAGACAGGGGGCGACGAGCAGTACTTC.

The chain links TRBV6-2 or TRBV6-3 to TRBJ2-7; no clear D. Germline V CDR1 and CDR2: MNHEY, SVGEGT. Trimming shortened V by 0 bases and J by 6 bases, and 15 bases separated the two germline ends. The CDR3 length is 15 residues. CDR3 sequence (DNA): TGTGCCAGCAGTTACTCGAATTCCCCGCGAACCGAGCAGTACTTC. Amino acid sequence: CASSYSNSPRTEQYF.

This chain links TRBV6-5 with TRBJ2-5; 8 bases are a match to TRBD2. The CDR3 is 16 residues long. Trimming took 2 bases from V and 5 from J; bases not matched to a gene: 10. Germline CDR1 is MNHEY and CDR2 is SVGAGI. The CDR3 sequence: CASSYLREGPRETQYF. CDR3 DNA: TGTGCCAGCAGTTACCTACGGGAGGGCCCTCGGGAGACCCAGTACTTC.

The chain joins TRBV5-8 to TRBJ2-7; maybe TRBD1 (6 bases). This CDR3 spans 16 amino acids. Trimming removed 2 bases at V and 2 bases at J, with 17 bases between. CDR1 SGHTS and CDR2 YDEGEE come from the germline V gene. CDR3 DNA: TGTGCCAGCAGCTTAAATTGGGCAGGGGCAGCCTACGAGCAGTACTTC. This sequence encodes CASSLNWAGAAYEQYF.

V and J are TRBV7-8 and TRBJ2-5; D might be TRBD1 (6 bases). Germline V gene sequence: CDR1 SGHVS, CDR2 FQNEAQ. The CDR3 extends over 16 amino acids. V lost 7 bases, J lost 4 bases, and 22 bases lay in between. For the CDR3, the DNA is TGTGCCAGCATGCAACAGTCCGGGACAAAAAGAGAGACCCAGTACTTC. It codes for CASMQQSGTKRETQYF.

This clone was counted once. CDR3 DNA: TGTGCCAGTAGGGACAGCGGCACAGATACGCAGTATTTT. Translating gives CASRDSGTDTQYF. The V and J genes are TRBV28 and TRBJ2-3; 7 positions match TRBD1. The CDR3 is 13 amino acids. The germline CDR1 and CDR2 sequences are MDHEN and SYDVKM. Losses at the gene ends were 9 bases for V and 1 base for J; bases not matched to a gene: 4.

The chain links TRBV27 to TRBJ2-7, with 7 nucleotides matching TRBD2. Looked up from germline, CDR1 is MNHEY and CDR2 is SMNVEV (reference sequence). CDR3 length: 14 amino acids. The junction had 4 bases not matched to a gene; V was cut back by 2 bases and J by 3 bases. This CDR3 reads CASSLSGTDYEQYF. The CDR3 nucleotides are TGTGCCAGCAGTTTAAGCGGGACCGACTACGAGCAGTACTTC.

This clone was seen once. CDR3 DNA: TGCAGTGCTAGTCGAGCGGGAGCCGGGGGAGAGCAGTTCTTC. Translating it yields CSASRAGAGGEQFF. This chain uses TRBV20-1 with TRBJ2-1; 8 nucleotides align to TRBD2. The CDR3 covers 14 residues. J gave up 10 bases and V 3 bases, and 11 bases lay outside the gene matches. The V gene's germline CDR1 is DFQATT and CDR2 SNEGSKA (reference sequence).

The gene calls are TRBV11-2 and TRBJ2-5; 14 bases map to TRBD2. The CDR3 extends over 18 amino acids. Germline CDR1 and CDR2: SGHAT and FQNNGV. V shed 0 bases and J 5 bases; nucleotides not matched to a gene: 8. Written as DNA, the CDR3 is TGTGCCAGCAGCTTAGAGAGGACTAGCGGGAGGTTGAGGGAGACCCAGTACTTC. Translated: CASSLERTSGRLRETQYF.

V usage is TRBV7-8 and J usage is TRBJ2-2, with 7 bases fitting TRBD2. Germline V gene data show CDR1 as SGHVS and CDR2 as FQNEAQ. Unmatched junction bases numbered 13, after V lost 5 bases and J lost 7 bases. The CDR3 consists of 16 residues. The chain's CDR3 is CASSPSQAGTIGELFF. For the CDR3, the DNA is TGTGCCAGCAGCCCCTCCCAAGCGGGGACCATCGGGGAGCTGTTTTTT.

V and J are TRBV9 and TRBJ1-1, with D perhaps TRBD1 (5 bases). Germline CDR1 is SGDLS and CDR2 is YYNGEE. Trimming left V 3 bases short and J 10 bases short, with 13 bases between. This CDR3 region has 12 residues. The CDR3 DNA reads as TGTGCCAGCAGCGGAGACAGAAACGGAGCTTTCTTT. Translating gives CASSGDRNGAFF.

This sequence joins TRBV4-1 and TRBJ1-5, with a tentative D call TRBD1 (5 bases). Germline V CDR1 and CDR2: MGHRA, YSYEKL. V lost 4 bases and J 5 bases, leaving 15 bases between the germline ends. This CDR3 contains 15 residues. CDR3 amino acids: CASSPEGGVYQPQHF. CDR3 coding DNA: TGCGCCAGCAGCCCCGAGGGAGGGGTATATCAGCCCCAGCATTTT.

This chain joins TRBV19 and TRBJ2-2; 7 nucleotides align to TRBD2. Germline V gene lookup returns CDR1 LNHDA and CDR2 SQIVND (reference sequence). The CDR3 runs 16 residues. The V gene end was trimmed by 1 base and the J gene end by 2 bases; junction bases not matched to a gene: 4. CDR3 DNA: TGTGCCAGTAGTATAGGTGGGACTATAAACACCGGGGAGCTGTTTTTT. Amino acids: CASSIGGTINTGELFF. Using reference TRBV19 and TRBJ2-2 for the parts outside the CDR3, the full variable domain is DGGITQSPKYLFRKEGQNVTLSCEQNLNHDAMYWYRQDPGQGLRLIYYSQIVNDFQKGDIAEGYSVSREKKESFPLTVTSAQKNPTAFYLCASSIGGTINTGELFFGEGSRLTVL.

The rearrangement uses TRBV6-5 and TRBJ1-4; TRBD1 matches 8 bases. CDR1 and CDR2 from the germline V gene are MNHEY and SVGAGI. The CDR3 totals 12 residues. V shed 6 bases and J 11 bases; nucleotides not matched to a gene: 5. The CDR3 here is CASRTRTGKLFF. The CDR3 nucleotides are TGTGCCAGCAGAACCAGGACAGGGAAACTGTTTTTT.

This clone has only one observation. The chain employs TRBV2 and TRBJ2-7; the D gene is possibly TRBD1 (6 bases). This CDR3 region has 14 residues. Trimming cost V 8 bases and J 0 bases, with 14 bases left between them. From germline, CDR1 is SNHLY and CDR2 FYNNEI. The CDR3 region has the DNA TGTGCCAGCCTAAGGACAGCGAACTCCTACGAGCAGTACTTC. Encoded protein: CASLRTANSYEQYF. Supplemented by reference TRBV2 and TRBJ2-7, the full variable domain reads EPEVTQTPSHQVTQMGQEVILRCVPISNHLYFYWYRQILGQKVEFLVSFYNNEISEKSEIFDDQFSVERPDGSNFTLKIRSTKLEDSAMYFCASLRTANSYEQYFGPGTRLTVT.

The chain uses TRBV29-1 and TRBJ2-2; TRBD2 matches at 7 bases. Germline CDR1 reads SQVTM; CDR2 reads ANQGSEA. V was clipped by 2 bases and J by 6 bases; unmatched bases: 12. This CDR3 region has 16 residues. The CDR3 coding sequence is TGCAGCGTTGAAAAGCAGAGCGGGGTGAGCTCCGGGGAGCTGTTTTTT. Its translation: CSVEKQSGVSSGELFF.

The V call is TRBV11-3, the J call TRBJ2-5; D is undetermined. The CDR3 runs to 12 residues. The V gene's germline CDR1 is SGHNT and CDR2 YENEEA. V lost 2 bases, J lost 4 bases, and 5 bases lay in between. The CDR3 DNA sequence: TGTGCCAGCAGCTTAACGGGAGAGACCCAGTACTTC. This sequence encodes CASSLTGETQYF.